The present TCR beta chain was sequenced within a study of early T cells in non-severe SARS-CoV-2 infection. Overall study: Sequencing was performed on bulk RNA from unsorted whole blood, leaving chains unpaired.

The TCR library protocol was used to attach unique molecular identifiers. These identifiers were attached to individual cDNA molecules. TCRdb re-called the 5' RACE reads through MiXCR, storing one row per CDR3 protein. The data contain around 70,000 distinct CDR3 sequences, approximately 12% of them singletons. Germline CDR1 reads LGHNT; CDR2 reads FRNRAP. The CDR3 totals 14 residues. V was shortened by 4 bases and J by 7 bases, with 14 bases between the two germline ends. Concerning this clonotype: Its antigen is unknown.

Study observations and caveats: VDJdb-based annotation leaned toward anti-spike CD8 responses and missed private and CD4 specificities.

Sample: whole blood. The TCR originated in an adult who was a healthcare worker with PCR-confirmed SARS-CoV-2 infection or an uninfected control (not recorded which). The chain employs TRBV12-5 and TRBJ2-1; weak D call: TRBD2 (5 bases). The CDR3, as DNA: TGTGCTAGTGGTTCAGCACACAGAGGGAATGAGCAGTTCTTC. This sequence encodes CASGSAHRGNEQFF.